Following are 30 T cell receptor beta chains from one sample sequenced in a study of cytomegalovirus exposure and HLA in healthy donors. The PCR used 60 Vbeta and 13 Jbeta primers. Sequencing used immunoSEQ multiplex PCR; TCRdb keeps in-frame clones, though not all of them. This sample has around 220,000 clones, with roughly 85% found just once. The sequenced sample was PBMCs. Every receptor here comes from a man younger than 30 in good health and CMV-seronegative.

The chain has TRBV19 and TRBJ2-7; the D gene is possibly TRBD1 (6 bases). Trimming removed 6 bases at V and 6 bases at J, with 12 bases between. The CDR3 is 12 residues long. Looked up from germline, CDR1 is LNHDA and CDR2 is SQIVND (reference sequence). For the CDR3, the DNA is TGTGCCAGTAGCCGGACAGAAGCCGAGCAGTACTTC. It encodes CASSRTEAEQYF.

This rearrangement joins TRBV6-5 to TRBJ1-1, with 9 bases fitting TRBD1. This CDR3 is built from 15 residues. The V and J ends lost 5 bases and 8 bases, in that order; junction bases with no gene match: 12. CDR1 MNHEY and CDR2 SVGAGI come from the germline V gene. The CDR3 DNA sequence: TGTGCCAGCAGTCCCCTCACCTCGGGACAGGGAGAAGCTTTCTTT. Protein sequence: CASSPLTSGQGEAFF.

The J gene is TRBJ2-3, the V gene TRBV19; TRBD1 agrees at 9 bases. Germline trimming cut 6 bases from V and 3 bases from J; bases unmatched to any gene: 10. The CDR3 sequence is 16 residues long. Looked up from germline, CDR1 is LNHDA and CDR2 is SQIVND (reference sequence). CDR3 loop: CASSDFRGQGTDTQYF. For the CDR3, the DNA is TGTGCCAGTAGCGATTTTCGGGGACAGGGTACAGATACGCAGTATTTT.

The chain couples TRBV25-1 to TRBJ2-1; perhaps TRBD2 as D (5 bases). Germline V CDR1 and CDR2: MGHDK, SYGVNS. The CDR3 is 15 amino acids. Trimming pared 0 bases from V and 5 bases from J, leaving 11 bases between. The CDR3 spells CASSEYEGLHNEQFF. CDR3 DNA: TGTGCCAGCAGTGAATACGAAGGACTTCACAATGAGCAGTTCTTC.

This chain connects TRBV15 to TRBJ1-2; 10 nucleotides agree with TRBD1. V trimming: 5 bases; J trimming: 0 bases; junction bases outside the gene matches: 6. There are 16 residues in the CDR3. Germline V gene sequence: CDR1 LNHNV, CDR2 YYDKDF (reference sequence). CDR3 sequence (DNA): TGTGCCACCAGCGATGACAGGGGGCCGGCTAACTATGGCTACACCTTC. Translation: CATSDDRGPANYGYTF.

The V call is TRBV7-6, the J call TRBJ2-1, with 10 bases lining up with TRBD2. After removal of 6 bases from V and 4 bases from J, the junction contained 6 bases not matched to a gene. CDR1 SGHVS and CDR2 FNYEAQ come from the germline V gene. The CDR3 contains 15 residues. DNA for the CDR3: TGTGCCAGCAGTTCTTCTAGCGGGGGATACAATGAGCAGTTCTTC. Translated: CASSSSSGGYNEQFF.

The CDR3 protein is CASSVGRQNEKLFF. In DNA form, the CDR3 reads TGTGCCAGCAGCGTAGGTCGACAGAATGAAAAACTGTTTTTT. This chain links TRBV9 with TRBJ1-4; D may be TRBD1 (5 bases). The length of the CDR3 is 14 residues. Germline V CDR1 and CDR2: SGDLS, YYNGEE. V lost 0 bases and J 5 bases, leaving 8 bases between the germline ends.

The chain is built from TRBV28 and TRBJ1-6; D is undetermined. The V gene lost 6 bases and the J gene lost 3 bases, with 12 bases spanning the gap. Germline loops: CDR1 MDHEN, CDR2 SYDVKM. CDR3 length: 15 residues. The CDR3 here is CASSPRGNYNSPLHF. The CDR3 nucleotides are TGTGCCAGCAGCCCCCGCGGTAACTATAATTCACCCCTCCACTTT.

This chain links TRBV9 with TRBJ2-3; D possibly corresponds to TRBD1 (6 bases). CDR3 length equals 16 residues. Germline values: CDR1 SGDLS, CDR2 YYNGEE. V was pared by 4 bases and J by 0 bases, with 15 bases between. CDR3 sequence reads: CASSLQGQTSTDTQYF. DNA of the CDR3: TGTGCCAGCAGCCTCCAAGGACAGACTAGCACAGATACGCAGTATTTT.

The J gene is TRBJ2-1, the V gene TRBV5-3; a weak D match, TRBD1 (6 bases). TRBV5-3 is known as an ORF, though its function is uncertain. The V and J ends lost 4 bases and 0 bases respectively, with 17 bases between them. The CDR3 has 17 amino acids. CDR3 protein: CARSLRDGTFSYNEQFF. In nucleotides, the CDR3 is TGTGCCAGAAGCCTCCGGGACGGGACATTCTCCTACAATGAGCAGTTCTTC.

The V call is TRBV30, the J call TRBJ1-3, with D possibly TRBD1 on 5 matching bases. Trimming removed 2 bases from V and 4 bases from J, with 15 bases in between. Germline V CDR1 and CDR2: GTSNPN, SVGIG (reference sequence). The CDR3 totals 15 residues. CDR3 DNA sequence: TGTGCCTGGAGTTACGGGGGGTTAGGCGGAAACACCATATATTTT. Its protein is CAWSYGGLGGNTIYF.

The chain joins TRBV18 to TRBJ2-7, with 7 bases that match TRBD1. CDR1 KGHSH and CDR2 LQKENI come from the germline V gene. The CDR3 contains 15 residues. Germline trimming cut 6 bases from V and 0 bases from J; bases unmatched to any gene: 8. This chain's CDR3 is CASSPGQPISYEQYF. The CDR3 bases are TGTGCCAGCTCGCCGGGACAGCCTATCTCCTACGAGCAGTACTTC.

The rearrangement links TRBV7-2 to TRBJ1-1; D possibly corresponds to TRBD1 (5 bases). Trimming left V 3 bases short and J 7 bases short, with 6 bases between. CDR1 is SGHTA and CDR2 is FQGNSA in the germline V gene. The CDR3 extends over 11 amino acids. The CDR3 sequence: CASSLQGEAFF. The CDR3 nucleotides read TGTGCCAGCAGCTTGCAGGGTGAAGCTTTCTTT.

The CDR3 protein is CATSRAAGENTEAFF. The CDR3 DNA is TGTGCCACCAGCAGAGCGGCAGGGGAAAACACTGAAGCTTTCTTT. This rearrangement joins TRBV15 to TRBJ1-1; perhaps TRBD1 as D (6 bases). Per germline, CDR1 LNHNV and CDR2 YYDKDF (reference sequence). The CDR3 covers 15 residues. V lost 1 base to trimming and J lost 2 bases, with 11 bases between them.

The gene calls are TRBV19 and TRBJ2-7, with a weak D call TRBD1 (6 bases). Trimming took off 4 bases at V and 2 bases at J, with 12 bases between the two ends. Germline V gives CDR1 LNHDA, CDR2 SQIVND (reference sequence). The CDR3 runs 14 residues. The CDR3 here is CASSSRDIPYEQYF. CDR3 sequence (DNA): TGTGCCAGTAGTAGTCGGGACATCCCCTACGAGCAGTACTTC. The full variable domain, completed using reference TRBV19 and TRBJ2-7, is DGGITQSPKYLFRKEGQNVTLSCEQNLNHDAMYWYRQDPGQGLRLIYYSQIVNDFQKGDIAEGYSVSREKKESFPLTVTSAQKNPTAFYLCASSSRDIPYEQYFGPGTRLTVT.

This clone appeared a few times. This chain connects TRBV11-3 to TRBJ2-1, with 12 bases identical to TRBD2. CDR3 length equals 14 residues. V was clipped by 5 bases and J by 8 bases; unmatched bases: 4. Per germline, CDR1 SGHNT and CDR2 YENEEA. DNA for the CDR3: TGTGCCAGCAGCCCCCGGACTAGCGGGGATGAGCAGTTCTTC. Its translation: CASSPRTSGDEQFF.

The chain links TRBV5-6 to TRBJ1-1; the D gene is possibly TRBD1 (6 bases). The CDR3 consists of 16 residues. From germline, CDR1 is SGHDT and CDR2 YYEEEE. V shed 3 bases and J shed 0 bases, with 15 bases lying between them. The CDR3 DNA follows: TGTGCCAGCAGCTCACCGGGACAAAAAATGAACACTGAAGCTTTCTTT. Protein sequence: CASSSPGQKMNTEAFF.

The CDR3 DNA follows: TGTGCCAGTAGTAGGGAAGGAACCGGGATCAAACAGCCCCAGCATTTT. The encoded protein is CASSREGTGIKQPQHF. The chain is built from TRBV19 and TRBJ1-5; no firm D call. V shed 4 bases and J shed 7 bases, with 20 bases lying between them. The CDR3 loop spans 16 amino acids. Per germline, CDR1 LNHDA and CDR2 SQIVND (reference sequence).

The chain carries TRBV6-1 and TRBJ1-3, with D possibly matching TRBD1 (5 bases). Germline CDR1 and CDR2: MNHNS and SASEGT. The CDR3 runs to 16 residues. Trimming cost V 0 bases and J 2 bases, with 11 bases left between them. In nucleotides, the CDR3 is TGTGCCAGCAGTGAAGCGGGAGGGGCGCCTGGAAACACCATATATTTT. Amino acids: CASSEAGGAPGNTIYF.

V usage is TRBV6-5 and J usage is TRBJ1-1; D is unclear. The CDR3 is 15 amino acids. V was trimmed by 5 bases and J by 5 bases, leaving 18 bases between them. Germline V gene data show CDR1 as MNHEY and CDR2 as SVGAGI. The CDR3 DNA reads TGTGCCAGCAGTCTACCTCGGGAGGGCGGAACTGAAGCTTTCTTT. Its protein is CASSLPREGGTEAFF.

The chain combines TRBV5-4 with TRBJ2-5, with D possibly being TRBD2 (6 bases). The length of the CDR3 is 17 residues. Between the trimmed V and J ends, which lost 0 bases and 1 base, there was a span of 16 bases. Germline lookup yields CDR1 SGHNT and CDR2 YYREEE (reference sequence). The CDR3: CASSLVSSVGGQETQYF. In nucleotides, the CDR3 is TGTGCCAGCAGCTTGGTGTCTAGCGTCGGGGGCCAAGAGACCCAGTACTTC.

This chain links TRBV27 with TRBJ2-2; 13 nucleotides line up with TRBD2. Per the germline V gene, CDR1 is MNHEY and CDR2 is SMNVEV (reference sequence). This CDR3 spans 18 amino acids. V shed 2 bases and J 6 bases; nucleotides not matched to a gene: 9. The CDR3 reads CASSLGLAGVFGPGELFF. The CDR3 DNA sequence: TGTGCCAGCAGTTTAGGACTAGCGGGAGTATTTGGACCCGGGGAGCTGTTTTTT.

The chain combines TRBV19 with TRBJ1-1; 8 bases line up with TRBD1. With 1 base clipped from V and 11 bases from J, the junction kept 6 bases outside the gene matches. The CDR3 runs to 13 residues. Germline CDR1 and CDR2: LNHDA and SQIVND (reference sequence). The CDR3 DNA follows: TGTGCCAGTAGTATAGGCTGGACAGGGAATGCTTTCTTT. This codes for CASSIGWTGNAFF. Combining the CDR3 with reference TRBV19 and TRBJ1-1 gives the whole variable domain DGGITQSPKYLFRKEGQNVTLSCEQNLNHDAMYWYRQDPGQGLRLIYYSQIVNDFQKGDIAEGYSVSREKKESFPLTVTSAQKNPTAFYLCASSIGWTGNAFFGQGTRLTVV.

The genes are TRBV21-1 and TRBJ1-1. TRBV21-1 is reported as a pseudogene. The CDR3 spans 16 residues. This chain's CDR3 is CASRAGRFPWNTEAFF. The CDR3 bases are TGTGCCAGCAGGGCGGGACGGTTTCCTTGGAACACTGAAGCTTTCTTT.

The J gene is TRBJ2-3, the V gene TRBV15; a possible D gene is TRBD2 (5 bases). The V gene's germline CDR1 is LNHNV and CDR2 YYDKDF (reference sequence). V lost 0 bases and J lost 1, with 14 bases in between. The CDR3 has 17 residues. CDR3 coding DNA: TGTGCCACCAGCAGAGATCTGGCCGGGGTGGGCACAGATACGCAGTATTTT. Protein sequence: CATSRDLAGVGTDTQYF.

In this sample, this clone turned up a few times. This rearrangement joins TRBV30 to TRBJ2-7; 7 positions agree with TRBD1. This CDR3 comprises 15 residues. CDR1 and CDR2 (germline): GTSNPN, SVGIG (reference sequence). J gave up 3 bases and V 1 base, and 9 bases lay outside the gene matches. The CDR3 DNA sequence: TGTGCCTGGAGTGCCCCTCGACAGGGTGTCTACGAGCAGTACTTC. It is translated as CAWSAPRQGVYEQYF.

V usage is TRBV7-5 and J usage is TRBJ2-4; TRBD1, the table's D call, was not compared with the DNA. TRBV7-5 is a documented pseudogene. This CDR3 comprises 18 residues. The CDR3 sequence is CARSLGTPDRDNKNIQYF. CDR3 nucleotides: TGTGCCAGAAGCTTAGGTACCCCGGACAGGGATAACAAAAACATTCAGTACTTC.

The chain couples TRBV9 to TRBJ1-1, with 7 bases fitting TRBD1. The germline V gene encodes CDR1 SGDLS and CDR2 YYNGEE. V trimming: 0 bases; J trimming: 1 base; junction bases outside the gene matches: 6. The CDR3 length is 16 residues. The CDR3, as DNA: TGTGCCAGCAGCGTAGGGATACAGGGGAAGAACACTGAAGCTTTCTTT. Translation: CASSVGIQGKNTEAFF.

The CDR3 spells CASSSTTNPSTDTQYF. DNA of the CDR3: TGTGCCAGCAGCTCAACAACTAACCCGAGCACAGATACGCAGTATTTT. The chain joins TRBV7-2 to TRBJ2-3; D is uncertain. The germline CDR1 and CDR2 sequences are SGHTA and FQGNSA. The CDR3 consists of 16 residues. V was cut by 4 bases and J by 0 bases, with 14 bases left in between.

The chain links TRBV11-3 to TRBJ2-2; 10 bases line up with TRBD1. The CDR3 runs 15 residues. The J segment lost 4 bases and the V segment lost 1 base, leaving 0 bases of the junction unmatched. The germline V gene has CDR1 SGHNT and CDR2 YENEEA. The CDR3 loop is CASSLGTGGTGELFF. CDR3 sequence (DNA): TGTGCCAGCAGCTTAGGGACAGGGGGCACCGGGGAGCTGTTTTTT.